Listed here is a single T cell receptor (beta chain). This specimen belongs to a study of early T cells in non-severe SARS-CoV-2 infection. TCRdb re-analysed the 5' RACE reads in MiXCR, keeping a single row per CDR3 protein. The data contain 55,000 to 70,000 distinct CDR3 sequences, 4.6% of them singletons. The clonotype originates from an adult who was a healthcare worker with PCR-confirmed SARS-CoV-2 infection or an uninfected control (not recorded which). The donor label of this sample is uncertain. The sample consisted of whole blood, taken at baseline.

CDR3 residues: CASSFLRGLSAEAFF. Here the CDR3 DNA reads TGTGCCAGCAGCTTTCTTAGGGGACTGTCGGCTGAAGCTTTCTTT. The gene calls are TRBV7-2 and TRBJ1-1, with D possibly TRBD1 on 5 matching bases. Germline-derived CDR1 and CDR2 are SGHTA and FQGNSA. The V gene lost 3 bases and the J gene lost 6 bases, with 17 bases spanning the gap. There are 15 residues in the CDR3.